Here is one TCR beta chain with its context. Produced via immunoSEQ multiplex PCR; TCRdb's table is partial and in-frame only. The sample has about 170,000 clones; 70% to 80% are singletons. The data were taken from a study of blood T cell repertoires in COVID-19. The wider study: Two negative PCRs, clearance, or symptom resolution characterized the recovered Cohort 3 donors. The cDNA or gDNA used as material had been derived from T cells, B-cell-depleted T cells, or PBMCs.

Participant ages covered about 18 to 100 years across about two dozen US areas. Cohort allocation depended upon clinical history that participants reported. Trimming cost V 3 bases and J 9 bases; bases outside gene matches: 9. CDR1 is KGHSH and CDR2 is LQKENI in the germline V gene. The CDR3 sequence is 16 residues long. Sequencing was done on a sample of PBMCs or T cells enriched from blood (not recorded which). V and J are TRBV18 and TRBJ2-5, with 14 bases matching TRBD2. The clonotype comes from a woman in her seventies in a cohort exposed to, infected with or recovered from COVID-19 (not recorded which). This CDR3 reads CASSPSGTSGSSSQYF. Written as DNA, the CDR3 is TGTGCCAGCTCACCCTCCGGGACTAGCGGGAGTTCTTCCCAGTACTTC.